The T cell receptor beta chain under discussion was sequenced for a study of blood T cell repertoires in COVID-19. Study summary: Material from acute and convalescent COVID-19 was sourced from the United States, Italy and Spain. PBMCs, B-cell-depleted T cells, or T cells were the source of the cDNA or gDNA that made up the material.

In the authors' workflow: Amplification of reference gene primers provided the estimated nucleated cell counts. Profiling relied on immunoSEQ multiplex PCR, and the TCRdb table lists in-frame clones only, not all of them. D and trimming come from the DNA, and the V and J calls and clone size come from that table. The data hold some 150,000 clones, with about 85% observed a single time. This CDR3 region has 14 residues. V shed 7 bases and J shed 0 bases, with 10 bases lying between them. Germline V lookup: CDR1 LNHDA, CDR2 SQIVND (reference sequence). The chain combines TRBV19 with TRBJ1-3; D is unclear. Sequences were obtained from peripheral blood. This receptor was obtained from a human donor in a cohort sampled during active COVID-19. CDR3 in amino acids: CASMLASSGNTIYF. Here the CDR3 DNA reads TGTGCCAGTATGCTCGCGAGCTCTGGAAACACCATATATTTT.